The next 16 T cell receptor beta chains were all read from a single sample in a study of blood T cells in healthy people across ages. PCR was performed a second time for roughly 7 to 12 cycles using a sample-barcoded 5' primer and a J-beta primer mix. TCRdb reprocessed the 5' RACE reads with MiXCR, giving one entry per CDR3 protein. The table records some 1.5 million distinct CDR3 sequences, roughly 43% of them present only once. Sample: blood. These receptors were collected from a woman under 30 in good health.

This clonotype was found a few times. The chain carries TRBV5-6 and TRBJ1-5; D is unclear. Trimming shortened V by 0 bases and J by 12 bases, and 13 bases separated the two germline ends. This CDR3 has 13 amino acids. Germline V gene sequence: CDR1 SGHDT, CDR2 YYEEEE. The CDR3 DNA reads as TGTGCCAGCAGCTTGGGACTAAACGGGATCCAGCATTTT. Encoded protein: CASSLGLNGIQHF.

CDR3 DNA: TGCAGTGCTAGCTCGGCCGGGACTAGCGGGTACGCAGATACGCAGTATTTT. Its protein product is CSASSAGTSGYADTQYF. This rearrangement joins TRBV20-1 to TRBJ2-3; 12 nucleotides line up with TRBD2. V trimming: 3 bases; J trimming: 4 bases; junction bases outside the gene matches: 11. Germline V lookup: CDR1 DFQATT, CDR2 SNEGSKA (reference sequence). This CDR3 is 17 amino acids long.

V gene TRBV4-3 combines with J gene TRBJ2-7, with a weak D call TRBD1 (6 bases). Trimming stripped 2 bases from V and 12 bases from J, with 14 bases between. This CDR3 spans 12 amino acids. The germline V gene has CDR1 LGHNA and CDR2 YSLEER. CDR3 protein: CASSQRGDKRYF. The CDR3 DNA reads as TGCGCCAGCAGCCAACGAGGGGACAAGCGGTACTTC.

Written as DNA, the CDR3 is TGCGCCAGCAGCTGGGGGATAGGGAGCTCCTACAATGAGCAGTTCTTC. It codes for CASSWGIGSSYNEQFF. This chain uses TRBV5-1 with TRBJ2-1, with D perhaps given as TRBD1 or TRBD2 (5 bases each). Per germline, CDR1 SGHRS and CDR2 YFSETQ. The CDR3 totals 16 residues. The germline V and J ends were trimmed by 3 bases and 0 bases, with 13 bases remaining between them. The full variable domain, completed using reference TRBV5-1 and TRBJ2-1, is KAGVTQTPRYLIKTRGQQVTLSCSPISGHRSVSWYQQTPGQGLQFLFEYFSETQRNKGNFPGRFSGRQFSNSRSEMNVSTLELGDSALYLCASSWGIGSSYNEQFFGPGTRLTVL.

This clonotype was detected a few times. The gene calls are TRBV5-6 and TRBJ1-6; 8 nucleotides line up with TRBD1. This CDR3 spans 17 amino acids. V lost 3 bases, J lost 3 bases, and 8 bases stayed unmatched. The germline V gene has CDR1 SGHDT and CDR2 YYEEEE. This CDR3 is CASSSRGTGDYNSPLHF. The CDR3 bases are TGTGCCAGCAGCTCCCGCGGGACAGGTGACTATAATTCACCCCTCCACTTT.

This clonotype has only a few counts. The chain joins TRBV5-1 to TRBJ2-5, with 13 bases fitting TRBD2. V gave up 2 bases and J gave up 5 bases; unmatched junction bases: 9. CDR1 and CDR2 (germline): SGHRS, YFSETQ. The CDR3 spans 17 residues. The CDR3 DNA sequence: TGCGCCAGCAGCTTCGCCGGACTAGCGGGAGTATTGGAGACCCAGTACTTC. Translating gives CASSFAGLAGVLETQYF.

The chain couples TRBV9 to TRBJ2-5; 7 nucleotides line up with TRBD2. The V segment lost 4 bases and the J segment 5 bases; nucleotides outside the gene matches: 11. The CDR3 totals 15 residues. Germline V gene sequence: CDR1 SGDLS, CDR2 YYNGEE. CDR3 loop: CASSIGLVGGETQYF. The CDR3 region has the DNA TGTGCCAGCAGCATCGGACTAGTAGGAGGGGAGACCCAGTACTTC.

V usage is TRBV6-2 or TRBV6-3 and J usage is TRBJ2-3, with D possibly being TRBD2 (5 bases). Germline assignment: CDR1 MNHEY and CDR2 SVGEGT. The CDR3 sequence is 15 residues long. Trimming took off 5 bases at V and 3 bases at J, with 15 bases between the two ends. CDR3 nucleotide sequence: TGTGCCAGCAGTAGCTTTAGGAGGATGACAGATACGCAGTATTTT. Its translation: CASSSFRRMTDTQYF.

In its sample, this clonotype was seen many times. The V and J genes are TRBV20-1 and TRBJ2-7; D gene uncertain. CDR3 length equals 10 residues. The ends were cut back, 6 bases at V and 2 bases at J, with 5 bases in the middle. Germline CDR1 is DFQATT and CDR2 is SNEGSKA (reference sequence). For the CDR3, the DNA is TGCAGTGCAGGGACCTACGAGCAGTACTTC. Protein sequence: CSAGTYEQYF.

This clonotype was counted a few times. CDR3 DNA: TGTGCCAGCAGCCTTAGGCTAGAGGGGAGAATGAACACTGAAGCTTTCTTT. Residues: CASSLRLEGRMNTEAFF. The V gene is TRBV7-8, the J gene TRBJ1-1, with D maybe TRBD1 (5 bases). Trimming removed 5 bases at V and 0 bases at J, with 19 bases between. This CDR3 comprises 17 residues. CDR1 SGHVS and CDR2 FQNEAQ come from the germline V gene.

The sample holds a few counts of this clonotype. The rearrangement links TRBV4-1 to TRBJ1-6; D unresolved. The CDR3 is 13 residues long. Germline loops: CDR1 MGHRA, CDR2 YSYEKL. The V gene lost 3 bases and the J gene lost 9 bases, with 9 bases spanning the gap. CDR3 in DNA: TGCGCCAGCAGCCATGACGTAGGTTCACCCCTCCACTTT. It specifies CASSHDVGSPLHF.

This clonotype has more than one count but fewer than ten. The chain combines TRBV7-2 with TRBJ2-4; tentatively, D is TRBD1 or TRBD2 (6 bases each). The CDR3 covers 16 residues. Germline-derived CDR1 and CDR2 are SGHTA and FQGNSA. Trimming left V 3 bases short and J 2 bases short, with 14 bases between. This CDR3 reads CASSFWGAGTKNIQYF. The CDR3 DNA follows: TGTGCCAGCAGCTTTTGGGGGGCCGGAACCAAAAACATTCAGTACTTC.

This chain joins TRBV6-5 and TRBJ2-1; TRBD2 aligns across 7 bases. Germline trimming cut 2 bases from V and 4 bases from J; bases unmatched to any gene: 5. Per germline, CDR1 MNHEY and CDR2 SVGAGI. The CDR3 sequence is 15 residues long. CDR3 sequence reads: CASSYETSYYNEQFF. CDR3 DNA sequence: TGTGCCAGCAGTTACGAGACTAGCTATTACAATGAGCAGTTCTTC.

This chain uses TRBV3-1 with TRBJ2-5; 10 positions match TRBD2. The CDR3 covers 18 residues. Germline CDR1 LGHDT, CDR2 YNNKEL (reference sequence). Trimming took 0 bases from V and 2 from J; bases not matched to a gene: 9. In DNA form, the CDR3 reads TGTGCCAGCAGCCAAGAGGGGTCCCTAGCGGGGGAACAAGAGACCCAGTACTTC. Its translation is CASSQEGSLAGEQETQYF.

This rearrangement joins TRBV28 to TRBJ1-4; weak D call: TRBD1 (5 bases). The CDR3 spans 16 residues. Trimming took 3 bases from V and 1 from J, leaving 12 bases between them. CDR1 is MDHEN, CDR2 SYDVKM, per germline. The CDR3 protein is CASSFPLRGTNEKLFF. The CDR3 DNA reads TGTGCCAGCAGTTTTCCCCTTAGGGGAACTAATGAAAAACTGTTTTTT.

This clonotype was seen more than once but under ten times. The chain uses TRBV5-1 and TRBJ2-2; 7 bases agree with TRBD2. Germline-derived CDR1 and CDR2 are SGHRS and YFSETQ. V was pared by 1 base and J by 4 bases, with 7 bases of the junction left unmatched. This CDR3 comprises 16 residues. This CDR3 reads CASSLFREVGTGELFF. The CDR3 DNA reads TGCGCCAGCAGCTTGTTTCGGGAGGTCGGCACCGGGGAGCTGTTTTTT.